The 4 T cell receptor beta chains presented below share a single source sample, sequenced in a study of cytomegalovirus exposure and HLA in healthy donors (dated by TCRdb to 2016 to 2017). Libraries came from the immunoSEQ multiplex PCR assay. A mixture of 60 forward primers for TCR Vbeta segments and 13 reverse primers for TCR Jbeta segments was used in the multiplex PCR. TCRdb provides this immuneACCESS table in a form limited to in-frame rearrangements. Some clones are lacking; in checked studies, under half of them reflect an unresolved V gene, and why the rest are absent is not known. Here the sample has around 180,000 clones; about 90% occur a single time. The ten largest clonotypes hold roughly 0.2% of the sample. Material: PBMCs. The receptor set was obtained from a girl younger than two in good health and CMV-seronegative.

V gene TRBV11-2 combines with J gene TRBJ1-2; D is perhaps TRBD1 (5 bases). Germline assignment: CDR1 SGHAT and CDR2 FQNNGV. The CDR3 is 15 amino acids. V was trimmed by 1 base and J by 3 bases, leaving 12 bases between them. The CDR3 DNA is TGTGCCAGCAGCTTAGTCAAGGGACTCGACTATGGCTACACCTTC. It translates to CASSLVKGLDYGYTF.

V usage is TRBV7-9 and J usage is TRBJ1-2; D perhaps matches TRBD1 (5 bases). The V end lost 1 base, the J end lost 0 bases, and 15 bases lay between the germline ends. Germline V gene sequence: CDR1 SEHNR, CDR2 FQNEAQ (reference sequence). The CDR3 is 17 residues long. The CDR3 DNA reads as TGTGCCAGCAGCTTAGGTTCTGGGGCCTATACTAACTATGGCTACACCTTC. Translation: CASSLGSGAYTNYGYTF.

The count of this clone is one. The chain links TRBV6-1 to TRBJ2-7; the match to TRBD2 covers 7 bases. The trim removed 3 bases at V and 7 bases at J, leaving 15 bases unmatched. Germline V gene sequence: CDR1 MNHNS, CDR2 SASEGT. The CDR3 totals 16 residues. The CDR3 protein is CASSDMSGGRWGEQYF. In DNA, the CDR3 is TGTGCCAGCAGTGATATGTCTGGCGGGAGATGGGGTGAGCAGTACTTC.

The chain combines TRBV27 with TRBJ1-5, with D maybe TRBD1 (6 bases). V was clipped by 1 base and J by 6 bases, with 13 bases between them. Germline CDR1 is MNHEY and CDR2 is SMNVEV (reference sequence). The CDR3 covers 15 residues. In DNA, the CDR3 is TGTGCCAGCAGTTTATTCGGGGCAGGGGCTCAGCCCCAGCATTTT. Translation gives CASSLFGAGAQPQHF.